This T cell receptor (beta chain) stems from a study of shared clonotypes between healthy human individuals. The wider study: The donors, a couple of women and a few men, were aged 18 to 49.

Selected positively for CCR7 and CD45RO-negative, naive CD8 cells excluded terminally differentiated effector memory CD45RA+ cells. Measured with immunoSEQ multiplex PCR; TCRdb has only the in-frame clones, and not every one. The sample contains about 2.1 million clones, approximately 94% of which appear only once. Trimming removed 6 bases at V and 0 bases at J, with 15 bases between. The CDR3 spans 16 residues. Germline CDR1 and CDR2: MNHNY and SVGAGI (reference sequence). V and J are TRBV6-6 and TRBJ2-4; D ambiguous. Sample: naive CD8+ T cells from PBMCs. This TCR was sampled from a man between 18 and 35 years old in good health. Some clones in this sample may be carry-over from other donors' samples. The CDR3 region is CASSPPERLAKNIQYF. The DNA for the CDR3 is TGTGCCAGCAGCCCACCGGAAAGATTAGCCAAAAACATTCAGTACTTC.